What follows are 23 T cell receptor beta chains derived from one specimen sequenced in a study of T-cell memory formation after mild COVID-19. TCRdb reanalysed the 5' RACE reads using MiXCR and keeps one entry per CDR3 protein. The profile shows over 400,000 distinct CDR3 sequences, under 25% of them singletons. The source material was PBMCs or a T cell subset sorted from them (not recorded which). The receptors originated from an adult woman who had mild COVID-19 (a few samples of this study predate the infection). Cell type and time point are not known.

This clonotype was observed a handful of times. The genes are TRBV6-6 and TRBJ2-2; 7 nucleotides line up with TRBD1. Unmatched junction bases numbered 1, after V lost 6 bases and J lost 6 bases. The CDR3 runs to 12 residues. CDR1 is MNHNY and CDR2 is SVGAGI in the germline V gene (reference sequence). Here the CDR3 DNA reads TGTGCCAGCAGACAGGGGCCCGGGGAGCTGTTTTTT. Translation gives CASRQGPGELFF.

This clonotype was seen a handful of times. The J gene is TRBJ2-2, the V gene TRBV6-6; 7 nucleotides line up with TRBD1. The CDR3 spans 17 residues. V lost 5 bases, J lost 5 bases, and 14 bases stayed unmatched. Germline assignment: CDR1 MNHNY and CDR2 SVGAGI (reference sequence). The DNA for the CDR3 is TGTGCCAGCAGTCATCCCAAGACAGGGCGGAGGACCGGGGAGCTGTTTTTT. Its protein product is CASSHPKTGRRTGELFF.

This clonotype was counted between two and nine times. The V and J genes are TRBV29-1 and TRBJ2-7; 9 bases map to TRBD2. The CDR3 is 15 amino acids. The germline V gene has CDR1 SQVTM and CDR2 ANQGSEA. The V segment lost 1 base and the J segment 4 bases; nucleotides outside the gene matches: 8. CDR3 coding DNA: TGCAGCGTTGAAGGGAGAGGGACTAGCAGATACGAGCAGTACTTC. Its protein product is CSVEGRGTSRYEQYF.

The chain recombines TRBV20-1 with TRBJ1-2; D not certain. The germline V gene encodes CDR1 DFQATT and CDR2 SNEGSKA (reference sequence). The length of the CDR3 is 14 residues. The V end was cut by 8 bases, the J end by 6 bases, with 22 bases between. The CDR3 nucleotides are TGCAGTTCAACCCGGGGTGCCGTCGGGAATGGCTACACCTTC. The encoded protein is CSSTRGAVGNGYTF.

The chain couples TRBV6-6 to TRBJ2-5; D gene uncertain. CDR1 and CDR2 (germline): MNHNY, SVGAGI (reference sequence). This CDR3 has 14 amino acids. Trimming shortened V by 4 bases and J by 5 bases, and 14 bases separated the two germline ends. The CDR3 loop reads CASSFLQDRETQYF. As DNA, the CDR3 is TGTGCCAGCAGTTTTCTTCAAGACCGGGAGACCCAGTACTTC.

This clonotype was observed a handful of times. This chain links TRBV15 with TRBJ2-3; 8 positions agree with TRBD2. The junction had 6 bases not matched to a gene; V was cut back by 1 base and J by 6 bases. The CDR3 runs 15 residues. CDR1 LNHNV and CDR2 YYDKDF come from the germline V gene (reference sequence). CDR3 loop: CATSRVGTSADTQYF. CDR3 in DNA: TGTGCCACCAGCAGAGTCGGGACTAGTGCCGATACGCAGTATTTT.

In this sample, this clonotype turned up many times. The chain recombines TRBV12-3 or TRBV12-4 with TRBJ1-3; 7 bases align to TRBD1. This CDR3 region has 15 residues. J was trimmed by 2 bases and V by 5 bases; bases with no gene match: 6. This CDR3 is CASSPGGGAGNTIYF. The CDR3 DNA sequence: TGTGCCAGCAGTCCAGGGGGGGGTGCTGGAAACACCATATATTTT.

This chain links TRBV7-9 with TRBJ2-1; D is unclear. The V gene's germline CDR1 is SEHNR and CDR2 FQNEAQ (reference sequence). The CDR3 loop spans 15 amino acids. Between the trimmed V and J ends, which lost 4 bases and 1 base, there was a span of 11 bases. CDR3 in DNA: TGTGCCAGCAGCTCCGCCGGGTGGTCCTACAATGAGCAGTTCTTC. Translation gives CASSSAGWSYNEQFF. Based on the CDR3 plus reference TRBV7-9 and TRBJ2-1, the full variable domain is DTGVSQNPRHKITKRGQNVTFRCDPISEHNRLYWYRQTLGQGPEFLTYFQNEAQLEKSRLLSDRFSAERPKGSFSTLEIQRTEQGDSAMYLCASSSAGWSYNEQFFGPGTRLTVL.

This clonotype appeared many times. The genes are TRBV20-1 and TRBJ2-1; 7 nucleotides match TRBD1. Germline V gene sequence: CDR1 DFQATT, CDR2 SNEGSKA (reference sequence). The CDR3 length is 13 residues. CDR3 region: CSERRQGGNEQFF. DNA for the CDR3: TGCAGCGAGAGGAGACAGGGTGGGAATGAGCAGTTCTTC.

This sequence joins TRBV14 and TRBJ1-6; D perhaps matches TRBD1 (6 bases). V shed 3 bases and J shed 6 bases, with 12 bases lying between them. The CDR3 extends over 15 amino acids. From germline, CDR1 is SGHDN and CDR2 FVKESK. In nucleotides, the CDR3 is TGTGCCAGCAGCCAGAGCCAGGGGAGTAATTCACCCCTCCACTTT. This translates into CASSQSQGSNSPLHF.

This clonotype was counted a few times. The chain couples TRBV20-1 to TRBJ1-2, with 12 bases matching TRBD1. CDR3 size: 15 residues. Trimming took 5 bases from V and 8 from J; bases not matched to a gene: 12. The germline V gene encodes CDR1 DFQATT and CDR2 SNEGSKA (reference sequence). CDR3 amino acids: CSAGTGGYSESGYTF. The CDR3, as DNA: TGCAGTGCTGGGACAGGGGGCTATTCGGAGTCGGGCTACACCTTC.

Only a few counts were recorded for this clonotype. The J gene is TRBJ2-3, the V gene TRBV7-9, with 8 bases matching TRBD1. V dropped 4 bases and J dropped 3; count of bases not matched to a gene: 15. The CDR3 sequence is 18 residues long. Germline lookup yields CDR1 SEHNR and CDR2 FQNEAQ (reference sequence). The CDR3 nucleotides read TGTGCCAGCAGCTCCAAGAGCAGGGGGCATAGTTTAACAGATACGCAGTATTTT. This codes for CASSSKSRGHSLTDTQYF.

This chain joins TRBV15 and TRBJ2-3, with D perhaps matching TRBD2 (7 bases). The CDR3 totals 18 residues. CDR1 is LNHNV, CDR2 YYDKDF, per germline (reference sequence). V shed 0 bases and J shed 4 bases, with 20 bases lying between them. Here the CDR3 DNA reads TGTGCCACCAGCAGAGATCTGGATAGGGGGGGAGCTCCAGATACGCAGTATTTT. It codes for CATSRDLDRGGAPDTQYF. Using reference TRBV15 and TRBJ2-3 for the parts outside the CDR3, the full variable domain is DAMVIQNPRYQVTQFGKPVTLSCSQTLNHNVMYWYQQKSSQAPKLLFHYYDKDFNNEADTPDNFQSRRPNTSFCFLDIRSPGLGDTAMYLCATSRDLDRGGAPDTQYFGPGTRLTVL.

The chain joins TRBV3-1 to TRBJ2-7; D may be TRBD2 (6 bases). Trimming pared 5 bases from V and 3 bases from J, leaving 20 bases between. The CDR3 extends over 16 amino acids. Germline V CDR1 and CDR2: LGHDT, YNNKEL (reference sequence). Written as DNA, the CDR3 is TGTGCCAGCAGCTTATGGATCGGTAGCGGTGGCTACGAGCAGTACTTC. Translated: CASSLWIGSGGYEQYF.

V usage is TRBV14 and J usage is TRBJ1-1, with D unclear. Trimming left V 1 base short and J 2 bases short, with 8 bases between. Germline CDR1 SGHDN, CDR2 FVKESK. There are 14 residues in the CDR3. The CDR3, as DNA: TGTGCCAGCAGCCAAGCCAGAACCAACACTGAAGCTTTCTTT. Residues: CASSQARTNTEAFF.

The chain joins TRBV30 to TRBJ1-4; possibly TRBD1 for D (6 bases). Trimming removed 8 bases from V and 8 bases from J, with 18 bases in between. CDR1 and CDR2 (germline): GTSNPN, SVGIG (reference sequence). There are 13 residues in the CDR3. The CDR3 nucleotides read TGTGCCCAAGACCGCGGGGGCCGGGAAAAACTGTTTTTT. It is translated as CAQDRGGREKLFF. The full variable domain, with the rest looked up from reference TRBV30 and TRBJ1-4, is SQTIHQWPATLVQPVGSPLSLECTVEGTSNPNLYWYRQAAGRGLQLLFYSVGIGQISSEVPQNLSASRPQDRQFILSSKKLLLSDSGFYLCAQDRGGREKLFFGSGTQLSVL.

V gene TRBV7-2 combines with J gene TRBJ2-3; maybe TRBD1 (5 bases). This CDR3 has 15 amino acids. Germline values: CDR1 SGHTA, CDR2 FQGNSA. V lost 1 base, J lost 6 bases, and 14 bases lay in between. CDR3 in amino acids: CASSLGQTLRDTQYF. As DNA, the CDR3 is TGTGCCAGCAGCTTAGGACAGACCCTCCGGGATACGCAGTATTTT.

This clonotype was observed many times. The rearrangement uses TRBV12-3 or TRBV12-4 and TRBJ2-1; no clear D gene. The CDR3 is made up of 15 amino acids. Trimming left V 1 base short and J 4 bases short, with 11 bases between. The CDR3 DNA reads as TGTGCCAGCAGTTTAGGGTTAGCAGAGTACAATGAGCAGTTCTTC. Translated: CASSLGLAEYNEQFF.

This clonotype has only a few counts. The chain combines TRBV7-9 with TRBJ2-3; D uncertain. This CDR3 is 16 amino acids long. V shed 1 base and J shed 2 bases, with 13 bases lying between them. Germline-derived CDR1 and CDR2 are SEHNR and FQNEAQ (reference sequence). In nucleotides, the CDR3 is TGTGCCAGCAGCTTAGGGGGTGACCCCCCCACAGATACGCAGTATTTT. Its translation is CASSLGGDPPTDTQYF.

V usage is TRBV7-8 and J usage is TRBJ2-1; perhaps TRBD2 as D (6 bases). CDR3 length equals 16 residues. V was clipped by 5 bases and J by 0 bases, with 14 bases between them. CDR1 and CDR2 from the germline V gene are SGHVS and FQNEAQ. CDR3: CASSPNRESSYNEQFF. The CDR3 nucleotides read TGTGCCAGCAGCCCTAATCGGGAGAGCTCCTACAATGAGCAGTTCTTC.

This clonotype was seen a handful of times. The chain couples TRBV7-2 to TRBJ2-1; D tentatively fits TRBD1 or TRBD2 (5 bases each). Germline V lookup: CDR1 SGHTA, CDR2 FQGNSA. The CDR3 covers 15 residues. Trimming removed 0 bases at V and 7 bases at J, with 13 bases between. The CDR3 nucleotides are TGTGCCAGCAGCTTAGCCGGGGCCCGGGCGAATGAGCAGTTCTTC. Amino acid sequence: CASSLAGARANEQFF.

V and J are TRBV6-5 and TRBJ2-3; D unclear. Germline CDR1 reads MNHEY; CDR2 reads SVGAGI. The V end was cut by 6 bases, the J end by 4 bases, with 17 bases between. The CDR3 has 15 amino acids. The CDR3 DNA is TGTGCCAGCAGCCCTTTGGCTTCAGGCCCAGATACGCAGTATTTT. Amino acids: CASSPLASGPDTQYF.

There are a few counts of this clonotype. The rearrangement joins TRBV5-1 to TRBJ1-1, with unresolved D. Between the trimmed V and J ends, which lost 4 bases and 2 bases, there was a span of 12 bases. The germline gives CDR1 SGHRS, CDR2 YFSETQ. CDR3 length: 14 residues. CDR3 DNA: TGCGCCAGCAGCGTACGCACAATAAACACTGAAGCTTTCTTT. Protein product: CASSVRTINTEAFF.